This TCR beta chain was recorded in a study of OX40 agonist ivuxolimab in advanced cancers. Notes on the research overall: Ivuxolimab was a fully human IgG2 agonistic monoclonal antibody targeting the costimulatory receptor OX40 (CD134). Three dose-escalation patients achieved partial responses, one with hepatocellular carcinoma and two with cutaneous melanoma. The paper covers the monotherapy dose-escalation part of the phase I ivuxolimab trial, which included N ≈ 50 patients. Of the roughly 54 dose-escalation patients, hepatocellular carcinoma was present in about 19, melanoma in around 15, renal cell carcinoma in 9 and head and neck cancer in 9. The purpose of peripheral TCRbeta sequencing was to test whether ivuxolimab changed TCR sequence diversity and led to clonal T-cell expansion. In the dose-escalation cohort, approximately 80% of patients were male, and the mean age was 60 years with a range of roughly 23 to 79. Intravenous ivuxolimab was administered to patients every 2 weeks at six dose levels: 0.01, 0.1, 0.3, 1.5, 3 and 10 mg/kg. Patients were allowed to have had prior anti-PD-1, anti-PD-L1 or anti-CTLA-4 therapy, and approximately 43% of the dose-escalation patients had previously received checkpoint inhibitors.

Patients with a history of autoimmune disease or receiving systemic immunosuppression were excluded from the trial. In every dose cohort, peripheral blood was drawn for TCR sequencing at baseline, cycle 4 day 1, and cycle 7 day 1. Samples came from an open-label, multicenter, first-in-human phase I dose-escalation trial of ivuxolimab. Adults with locally advanced or metastatic head and neck squamous cell, hepatocellular, melanoma or renal cell carcinoma were enrolled in the trial. Before TCR sequencing, CD4+ T cells and CD8+ T cells were sorted from peripheral blood as separate populations. On this clone itself: Its antigen remains undetermined. The sample holds no much larger clone one base away, and base qualities are not on file.

To sequence the TCRbeta CDR3 region, genomic DNA was isolated from the sorted cells. The immunoSEQ Assay was used for sequencing of TCRbeta CDR3 regions. In TCRdb, the immuneACCESS table is reduced to in-frame sequences with V and J assigned. These tables do not hold every clone; where another copy was compared, an unresolved V gene accounts for under half, and the others remain unexplained. Across this sample there are around 76,000 clones, with roughly nine tenths seen only once. In total, the top ten clones hold approximately 11% of the sample. The paper's findings and limits, for the study overall: Antigen specificity was not determined for the clonally expanded peripheral T cells. Low levels of normalized T-cell clonal expansion were also seen in some nonresponding patients. On average, CD8+ T cells showed more expanded clones than CD4+ T cells after ivuxolimab. In the 0.1-3.0 mg/kg groups, partial responders were among the patients with the lowest normalized peripheral clonal expansion, particularly in CD8+ T cells. Clonal expansion of both CD4+ and CD8+ blood T cells was observed from baseline to week 6 at doses 0.1 to 3.0 mg/kg.

The receptor was isolated from an adult with an advanced solid tumor such as melanoma, head and neck, liver or kidney cancer. The specimen was CD4+ or CD8+ T cells sorted from blood, collected in a trial of the OX40 agonist ivuxolimab.

The CDR3 protein: CASSLGTAPNYGYTF. The DNA is as follows: TGTGCCAGCAGCCTTGGGACAGCCCCTAACTATGGCTACACCTTC. The chain joins TRBV11-2 to TRBJ1-2; 7 middle bases align to TRBD1. Unmatched junction bases come to 6, with V trimmed by 5 bases and J by 0 bases. CDR1 and CDR2 are read off the germline V gene as SGHAT and FQNNGV. The CDR3 numbers 15 residues from cysteine through phenylalanine. Only CDR3 DNA remains: 45 bases, in frame from the first base.